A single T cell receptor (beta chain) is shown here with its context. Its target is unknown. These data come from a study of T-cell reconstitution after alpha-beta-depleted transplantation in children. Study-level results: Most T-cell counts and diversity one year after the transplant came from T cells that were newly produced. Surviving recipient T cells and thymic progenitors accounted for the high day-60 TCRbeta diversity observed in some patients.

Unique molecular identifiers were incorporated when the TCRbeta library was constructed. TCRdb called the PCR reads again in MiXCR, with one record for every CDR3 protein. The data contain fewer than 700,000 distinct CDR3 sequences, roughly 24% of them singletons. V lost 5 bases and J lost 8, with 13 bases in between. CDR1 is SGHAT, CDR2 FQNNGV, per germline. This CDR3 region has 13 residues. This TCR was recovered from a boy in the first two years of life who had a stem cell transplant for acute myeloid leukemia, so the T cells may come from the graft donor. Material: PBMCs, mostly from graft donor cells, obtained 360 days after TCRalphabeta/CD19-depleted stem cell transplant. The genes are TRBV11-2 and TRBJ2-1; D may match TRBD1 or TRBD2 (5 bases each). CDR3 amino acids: CASSGGWGYEQFF. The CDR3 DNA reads TGTGCCAGCAGCGGGGGTTGGGGGTATGAGCAGTTCTTC.